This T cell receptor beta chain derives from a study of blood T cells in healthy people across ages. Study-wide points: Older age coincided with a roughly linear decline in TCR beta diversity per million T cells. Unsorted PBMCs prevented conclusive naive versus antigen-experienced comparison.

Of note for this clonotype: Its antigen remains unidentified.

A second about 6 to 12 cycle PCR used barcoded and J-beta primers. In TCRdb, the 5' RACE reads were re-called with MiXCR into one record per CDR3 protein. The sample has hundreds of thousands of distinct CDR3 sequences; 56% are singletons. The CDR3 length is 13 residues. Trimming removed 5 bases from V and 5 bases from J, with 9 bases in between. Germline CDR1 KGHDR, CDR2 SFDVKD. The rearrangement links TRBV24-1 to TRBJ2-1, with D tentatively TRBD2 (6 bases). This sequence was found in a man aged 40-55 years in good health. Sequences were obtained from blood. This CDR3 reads CATSGRAHNEQFF. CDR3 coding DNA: TGTGCCACCAGTGGGAGGGCCCACAATGAGCAGTTCTTC.